This T cell receptor beta chain originates from a study of T cells expressing NK-cell markers. Study-level background: Underlying the TCR beta repertoires were sorted CD3+CD56+NKG2C+, CD3+CD56+NKG2C- and CD3+CD56-NKG2C+ T cells.

From the 5' RACE reads, TCRdb lists one entry per CDR3 protein and no DNA. This sample's table has 300,000 or so distinct CDR3 sequences. Overall study findings and caveats: The contribution of dominant NKG2C+ clonotypes to CD8+ T cells in several donors was 1.0-7.0%. The leading position in the CD3+CD56-NKG2C+ fraction of a handful of donors also went to these clonotypes. Whether expanded NKG2C+ T cell clones were HCMV specific stayed uncertain.

The CDR3 is made up of 15 amino acids. Looked up from germline, CDR1 is DFQATT and CDR2 is SNEGSKA (reference sequence). Notes on this clonotype: Its antigen is currently unknown.

This clonotype originated in a woman between 18 and 70 years old in good health. Source material: blood T cells: a sorted CD56 or NKG2C T cell subset, CD4+ or CD8+ T cells, or bulk PBMC T cells (not recorded which). V gene TRBV20-1 combines with J gene TRBJ2-5; the TCRdb call, TRBD1, lacks DNA for checking. The CDR3: CSASPGTGRQETQYF.